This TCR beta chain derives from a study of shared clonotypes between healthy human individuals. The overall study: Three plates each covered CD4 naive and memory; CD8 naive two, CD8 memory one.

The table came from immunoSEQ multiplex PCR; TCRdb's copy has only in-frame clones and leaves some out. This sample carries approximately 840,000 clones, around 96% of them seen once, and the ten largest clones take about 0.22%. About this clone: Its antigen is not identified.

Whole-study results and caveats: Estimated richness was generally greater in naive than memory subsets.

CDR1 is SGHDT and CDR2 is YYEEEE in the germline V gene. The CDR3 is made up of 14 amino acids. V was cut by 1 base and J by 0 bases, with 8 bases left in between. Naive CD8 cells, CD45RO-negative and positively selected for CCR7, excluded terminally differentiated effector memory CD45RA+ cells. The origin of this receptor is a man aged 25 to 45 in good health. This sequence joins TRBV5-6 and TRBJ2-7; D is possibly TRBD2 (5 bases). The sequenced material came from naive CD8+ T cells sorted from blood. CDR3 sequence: CASSLRRSSYEQYF. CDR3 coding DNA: TGTGCCAGCAGCTTGCGGAGGAGCTCCTACGAGCAGTACTTC.